These T cell receptor beta chains were read from a single sample in a study of blood T cell repertoires in COVID-19. Measured with immunoSEQ multiplex PCR; TCRdb has only the in-frame clones, and not every one. The sample records approximately 85,000 clones, 85% being singletons. Input material: peripheral blood. Receptor source: a woman between 65 and 79 years old with active or convalescent COVID-19. Both conserved end residues are part of each CDR3. Fields, in order: V gene, D gene, J gene, clone size, CDR3 protein, CDR3 DNA. D genes are given only for firm matches. Only some rows state a clone size, as once, few, many or a class for expanded clones.

V gene: TRBV18; D gene: TRBD1; J gene: TRBJ1-6; clone size: NA; CDR3 protein: CASSPGTAPSPLHF; CDR3 DNA: TGTGCCAGCTCTCCGGGGACAGCCCCTTCACCCCTCCACTTT
V gene: TRBV3-1/TRBV3-2; D gene: NA; J gene: TRBJ2-5; clone size: NA; CDR3 protein: CASRKGRWGAGEIETQYF; CDR3 DNA: TGTGCCAGCCGCAAGGGCCGCTGGGGGGCGGGGGAGATAGAGACCCAGTACTTC
V gene: TRBV4-3; D gene: TRBD2; J gene: TRBJ2-1; clone size: NA; CDR3 protein: CASRRGLASEQFF; CDR3 DNA: TGCGCCAGCAGACGGGGACTAGCCAGTGAGCAGTTCTTC
V gene: TRBV11-3; D gene: TRBD2; J gene: TRBJ2-1; clone size: few; CDR3 protein: CASSPRTSGGDAQFF; CDR3 DNA: TGTGCCAGCAGCCCCCGGACTAGCGGGGGGGATGCGCAGTTCTTC
V gene: TRBV5-1; D gene: NA; J gene: TRBJ1-1; clone size: NA; CDR3 protein: CASSLLLGNTEAFF; CDR3 DNA: TGCGCCAGCAGCTTGTTACTTGGGAACACTGAAGCTTTCTTT
V gene: TRBV28; D gene: NA; J gene: TRBJ1-6; clone size: few; CDR3 protein: CASSFGTYNSPLHF; CDR3 DNA: TGTGCCAGCAGTTTTGGGACTTATAATTCACCCCTCCACTTT
V gene: TRBV6-5; D gene: TRBD1; J gene: TRBJ1-5; clone size: NA; CDR3 protein: CASRRTGLGQPQHF; CDR3 DNA: TGTGCCAGCAGACGGACAGGGTTAGGCCAGCCCCAGCATTTT
V gene: TRBV6-5; D gene: TRBD1; J gene: TRBJ1-6; clone size: NA; CDR3 protein: CASSTGLRGPLHF; CDR3 DNA: TGTGCCAGCTCGACAGGCCTCAGGGGGCCCCTCCACTTT
V gene: TRBV28; D gene: NA; J gene: TRBJ2-7; clone size: NA; CDR3 protein: CASSGAVEQYF; CDR3 DNA: TGTGCCAGCAGTGGAGCAGTTGAGCAGTACTTC
V gene: TRBV5-1; D gene: NA; J gene: TRBJ2-1; clone size: NA; CDR3 protein: CASSSRMGDEQFF; CDR3 DNA: TGCGCCAGCAGCTCACGAATGGGCGATGAGCAGTTCTTC
V gene: TRBV19; D gene: NA; J gene: TRBJ1-5; clone size: NA; CDR3 protein: CASSIDSDQPQHF; CDR3 DNA: TGTGCCAGTAGTATAGACAGTGATCAGCCCCAGCATTTT
V gene: TRBV28; D gene: NA; J gene: TRBJ1-2; clone size: NA; CDR3 protein: CASTLFQGLTPGGYTF; CDR3 DNA: TGTGCCAGCACTCTTTTTCAGGGGCTTACCCCGGGTGGCTACACCTTC
V gene: TRBV5-1; D gene: TRBD2; J gene: TRBJ2-5; clone size: NA; CDR3 protein: CASSLGSSGETQYF; CDR3 DNA: TGCGCCAGCAGCTTGGGCTCTAGCGGGGAGACCCAGTACTTC
V gene: TRBV5-1; D gene: TRBD2; J gene: TRBJ2-5; clone size: NA; CDR3 protein: CASSLASSGTKETQYF; CDR3 DNA: TGCGCCAGCAGCTTGGCGTCTAGCGGCACGAAAGAGACCCAGTACTTC
V gene: TRBV5-1; D gene: TRBD2; J gene: TRBJ2-1; clone size: NA; CDR3 protein: CASSTGTSGYNEQFF; CDR3 DNA: TGCGCCAGCAGCACCGGGACTAGCGGATACAATGAGCAGTTCTTC
V gene: TRBV28; D gene: NA; J gene: TRBJ1-6; clone size: few; CDR3 protein: CASSLAGMSSYNSPLHF; CDR3 DNA: TGTGCCAGCAGTTTGGCAGGGATGAGCTCCTATAATTCACCCCTCCACTTT
V gene: TRBV2; D gene: TRBD1; J gene: TRBJ1-4; clone size: once; CDR3 protein: CASRETGATNEKLFF; CDR3 DNA: TGTGCCAGCAGGGAAACAGGGGCAACTAATGAAAAACTGTTTTTT
V gene: TRBV12-3/TRBV12-4; D gene: NA; J gene: TRBJ1-1; clone size: NA; CDR3 protein: CASTKVGGTEAFF; CDR3 DNA: TGTGCCAGCACAAAGGTGGGAGGAACTGAAGCTTTCTTT
V gene: TRBV29-1; D gene: TRBD1; J gene: TRBJ1-2; clone size: once; CDR3 protein: CSVGTGAYGYTF; CDR3 DNA: TGCAGCGTTGGTACAGGGGCCTATGGCTACACCTTC
V gene: TRBV6-1; D gene: TRBD1; J gene: TRBJ1-2; clone size: NA; CDR3 protein: CASSEAAGGNYGYTF; CDR3 DNA: TGTGCCAGCAGTGAAGCGGCAGGGGGTAACTATGGCTACACCTTC
V gene: TRBV10-3; D gene: NA; J gene: TRBJ1-1; clone size: NA; CDR3 protein: CAIRRGQNTEAFF; CDR3 DNA: TGTGCCATCAGGCGGGGGCAGAACACTGAAGCTTTCTTT
V gene: TRBV15; D gene: TRBD1; J gene: TRBJ1-1; clone size: NA; CDR3 protein: CATSRLTGSNTEAFF; CDR3 DNA: TGTGCCACCAGCAGATTGACAGGGAGTAACACTGAAGCTTTCTTT
V gene: TRBV6-5; D gene: NA; J gene: TRBJ1-5; clone size: NA; CDR3 protein: CAIDSSNQPQHF; CDR3 DNA: TGTGCCATAGACAGTAGCAATCAGCCCCAGCATTTT
V gene: TRBV13; D gene: TRBD1; J gene: TRBJ1-5; clone size: few; CDR3 protein: CASVTDRVGNNQPQHF; CDR3 DNA: TGTGCCAGCGTCACGGACAGGGTGGGAAACAATCAGCCCCAGCATTTT
V gene: TRBV7-2; D gene: NA; J gene: TRBJ1-2; clone size: NA; CDR3 protein: CASSLGRAGLGYTF; CDR3 DNA: TGTGCCAGCAGCCTGGGCAGGGCGGGGTTGGGCTACACCTTC